One T cell receptor (beta chain) is described in this entry. The antigen is not known. Trimming pared 1 base from V and 14 bases from J, leaving 11 bases between. The CDR3 runs to 12 residues. From germline, CDR1 is LGHDT and CDR2 YNNKEL (reference sequence). The table came from immunoSEQ multiplex PCR; TCRdb's copy has only in-frame clones and leaves some out. The sample holds nearly 25,000 clones; approximately 69% are singletons and the top ten take almost 8.5%. This entry belongs to a study of vaccination effects on CD4 cells after COVID-19. Study-level information: Sampling occurred a median 72 days post second dose, range 14 to 241. Regarding the study as a whole: In the late period after vaccination, infection- and vaccine-induced clones contracted markedly.

Antigen-specific CD4+ T cells were first expanded with viral peptide pools by the ViraFEST assay and only then sequenced. With approximately 9 days of culture completed, CD4+ T cells were isolated. Subjects were given two BNT162b2 or mRNA-1273 vaccine doses. Half the medium was replaced with IL-2 medium on days 3 and 7. The material sequenced was CD4+ T cells from PBMCs cultured with SARS-CoV-2 spike peptides, taken after COVID-19 vaccination. The receptor was derived from a human donor who received a COVID-19 vaccine. The chain combines TRBV3-1 (or the pseudogene TRBV3-2) with TRBJ1-4; D gene unclear. The CDR3 region is CASSQVTGVLFF. The CDR3 nucleotides read TGTGCCAGCAGCCAAGTCACGGGAGTGCTGTTTTTT.